This entry features one T cell receptor (beta chain) sequence. Because this beta chain is a stray read in a library intended to capture alpha chains, its abundance should not be given much weight. Time point noted: blood at routine non-recurrence follow-up after resection. Sequencing of whole RNA from tumor, nontumor lung or frozen PBMC involved no sorting. The data were taken from a study of spatial heterogeneity in lung cancer. For the study at large: Detected sequences consistently included more beta-chain ones than alpha-chain ones.

CDR3 size: 10 residues. The V and J ends lost 3 bases and 5 bases respectively, with 4 bases between them. Germline-derived CDR1 and CDR2 are SQVTM and ANQGSEA. The presence of a unique molecular identifier marked each TCR cDNA molecule. MiXCR, applied by TCRdb to the 5' RACE reads, yields one record per CDR3 protein. Among over 200 distinct CDR3 sequences listed, about half were seen once. The sample was PBMCs, taken at follow-up. This chain links TRBV29-1 with TRBJ2-5; the D is unclear. The receptor's source is a male donor with early-stage non-small cell lung cancer. The DNA of the CDR3 is TGCAGCGTTGAGCAGGAGACCCAGTACTTC. Its translation: CSVEQETQYF.